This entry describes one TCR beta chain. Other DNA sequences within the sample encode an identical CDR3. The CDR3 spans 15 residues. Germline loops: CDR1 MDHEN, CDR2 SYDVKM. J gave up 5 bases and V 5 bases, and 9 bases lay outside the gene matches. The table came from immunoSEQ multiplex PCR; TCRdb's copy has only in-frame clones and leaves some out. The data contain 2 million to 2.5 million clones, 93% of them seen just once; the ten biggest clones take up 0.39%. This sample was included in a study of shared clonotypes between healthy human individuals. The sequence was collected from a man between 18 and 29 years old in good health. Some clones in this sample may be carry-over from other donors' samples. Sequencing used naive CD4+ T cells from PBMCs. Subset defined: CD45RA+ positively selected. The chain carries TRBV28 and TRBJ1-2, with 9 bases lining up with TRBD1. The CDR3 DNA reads TGTGCCAGCAGTCCTACAGGGGGCGCCTCATATGGCTACACCTTC. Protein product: CASSPTGGASYGYTF.